Shown below are 22 T cell receptor beta chains from a single sample sequenced in a study of cytomegalovirus exposure and HLA in healthy donors. PCR amplification relied on 60 Vbeta primers (plus 13 Jbeta primers). This table comes from immunoSEQ multiplex PCR, and its TCRdb copy is limited to in-frame clones, with some not included. The table shows approximately 150,000 clones, with roughly 73% occurring only once. The sample was PBMCs. The receptors derive from a female donor in good health and CMV-seronegative.

This clone has just a few counts. The rearrangement uses TRBV6-1 and TRBJ1-1; possibly TRBD1 for D (5 bases). Germline CDR1 is MNHNS and CDR2 is SASEGT. The CDR3 contains 12 residues. V lost 3 bases, J lost 11 bases, and 13 bases lay in between. The CDR3 loop reads CASSENRDLAFF. DNA for the CDR3: TGTGCCAGCAGTGAGAACCGGGACTTGGCTTTCTTT.

The J gene is TRBJ2-4, the V gene TRBV30; 10 bases are shared with TRBD1. With 2 bases clipped from V and 8 bases from J, the junction kept 6 bases outside the gene matches. Per the germline V gene, CDR1 is GTSNPN and CDR2 is SVGIG (reference sequence). The CDR3 sequence is 14 residues long. The CDR3 region is CAWSTRDRGDIQYF. The DNA for the CDR3 is TGTGCCTGGAGTACCCGGGACAGGGGCGACATTCAGTACTTC.

J is TRBJ2-1 and V is TRBV7-9, with TRBD2 matching 7 bases. After removal of 4 bases from V and 3 bases from J, the junction contained 18 bases not matched to a gene. This CDR3 contains 19 residues. The germline V gene has CDR1 SEHNR and CDR2 FQNEAQ (reference sequence). The CDR3 sequence is CASSSWEGLERGYYNEQFF. CDR3 nucleotide sequence: TGTGCCAGCAGCTCTTGGGAGGGTCTCGAGCGGGGCTACTACAATGAGCAGTTCTTC. The full variable domain, rest sourced from reference TRBV7-9 and TRBJ2-1, is DTGVSQNPRHKITKRGQNVTFRCDPISEHNRLYWYRQTLGQGPEFLTYFQNEAQLEKSRLLSDRFSAERPKGSFSTLEIQRTEQGDSAMYLCASSSWEGLERGYYNEQFFGPGTRLTVL.

Comment on this clone: One end of the junction is discordant with germline, which a read error may explain. The gene calls are TRBV5-8 and TRBJ2-5; 9 positions agree with TRBD1. The CDR3 loop spans 12 amino acids. The germline CDR1 and CDR2 sequences are SGHTS and YDEGEE. In nucleotides, the CDR3 is TGTGCCAGCAGCCTAAACCGGGACAGGGCGAACTTC. Protein sequence: CASSLNRDRANF.

This chain links TRBV5-1 with TRBJ2-7; 7 bases are shared with TRBD1. Trimming removed 1 base from V and 0 bases from J; junction bases left unmatched: 4. The CDR3 runs 15 residues. Germline V lookup: CDR1 SGHRS, CDR2 YFSETQ. CDR3 sequence: CASSLNRGDSYEQYF. The CDR3 DNA follows: TGCGCCAGCAGCTTGAACAGGGGCGACTCCTACGAGCAGTACTTC. Full variable domain (outside the CDR3, taken from reference TRBV5-1 and TRBJ2-7): KAGVTQTPRYLIKTRGQQVTLSCSPISGHRSVSWYQQTPGQGLQFLFEYFSETQRNKGNFPGRFSGRQFSNSRSEMNVSTLELGDSALYLCASSLNRGDSYEQYFGPGTRLTVT.

The rearrangement joins TRBV25-1 to TRBJ1-6; possibly TRBD1 for D (6 bases). Trimming took off 6 bases at V and 6 bases at J, with 12 bases between the two ends. Germline V gives CDR1 MGHDK, CDR2 SYGVNS. The CDR3 sequence is 14 residues long. The CDR3: CASSRQVSNSPLHF. CDR3 DNA sequence: TGTGCCAGCAGCCGACAGGTTTCTAATTCACCCCTCCACTTT. The variable domain in full, completed from reference TRBV25-1 and TRBJ1-6, reads EADIYQTPRYLVIGTGKKITLECSQTMGHDKMYWYQQDPGMELHLIHYSYGVNSTEKGDLSSESTVSRIRTEHFPLTLESARPSHTSQYLCASSRQVSNSPLHFGNGTRLTVT.

The chain is built from TRBV19 and TRBJ2-7; D may be TRBD1 (5 bases). V was pared by 2 bases and J by 5 bases, with 13 bases between. The germline CDR1 and CDR2 sequences are LNHDA and SQIVND (reference sequence). CDR3 length: 14 residues. CDR3 residues: CASSIIGRVNEQYF. In nucleotides, the CDR3 is TGTGCCAGTAGTATAATCGGCAGGGTAAACGAGCAGTACTTC. The full variable domain, rest sourced from reference TRBV19 and TRBJ2-7, is DGGITQSPKYLFRKEGQNVTLSCEQNLNHDAMYWYRQDPGQGLRLIYYSQIVNDFQKGDIAEGYSVSREKKESFPLTVTSAQKNPTAFYLCASSIIGRVNEQYFGPGTRLTVT.

The chain combines TRBV28 with TRBJ2-5; D is perhaps TRBD1 (6 bases). The end of the DNA aligns better with TRBJ2-7, so the J call may be wrong. Germline CDR1 and CDR2: MDHEN and SYDVKM. CDR3 size: 12 residues. The CDR3 protein is CASVDRTYEQYF. CDR3 coding DNA: TGTGCCAGCGTAGACAGGACCTACGAGCAGTACTTC.

V gene TRBV13 combines with J gene TRBJ1-1; no clear D. CDR1 and CDR2 (germline): PRHDT, FYEKMQ (reference sequence). This CDR3 spans 13 amino acids. The germline V and J ends were trimmed by 0 bases and 6 bases, with 8 bases remaining between them. The CDR3: CASSLGGRPEAFF. In nucleotides, the CDR3 is TGTGCCAGCAGCTTAGGTGGGAGACCTGAAGCTTTCTTT.

The chain is built from TRBV27 and TRBJ2-7; weak D call: TRBD1 (6 bases). Germline CDR1 reads MNHEY; CDR2 reads SMNVEV (reference sequence). CDR3 length: 13 amino acids. V dropped 8 bases and J dropped 3 bases, with 14 bases sitting between them. The CDR3 region has the DNA TGTGCCAGCGGCCAGGGGTCTGGCTACGAGCAGTACTTC. It specifies CASGQGSGYEQYF.

This CDR3 reads CSVEGPGEEKLFF. For the CDR3, the DNA is TGCAGCGTTGAGGGTCCTGGAGAGGAAAAACTGTTTTTT. V is TRBV29-1 and J is TRBJ1-4; no firm D call. The CDR3 has 13 residues. CDR1 is SQVTM and CDR2 is ANQGSEA in the germline V gene. V lost 3 bases, J lost 8 bases, and 13 bases lay in between.

This clone was recorded once. The rearrangement uses TRBV10-1 and TRBJ2-7; 7 bases are shared with TRBD1. With V trimmed by 3 bases and J by 0 bases, 5 bases remained unmatched. The germline V gene has CDR1 WNHNN and CDR2 SYGVQD (reference sequence). CDR3 length: 15 amino acids. The CDR3 protein is CASSDTGVSSYEQYF. Here the CDR3 DNA reads TGCGCCAGCAGTGACACAGGGGTCAGCTCCTACGAGCAGTACTTC.

For the CDR3, the DNA is TGTGCCAGCAGTGCGCGGACAGCCGATAATTCACCCCTCCACTTT. It specifies CASSARTADNSPLHF. This rearrangement joins TRBV2 to TRBJ1-6, with a weak D call TRBD1 (6 bases). Germline V gene lookup returns CDR1 SNHLY and CDR2 FYNNEI. The germline V and J ends were trimmed by 4 bases and 5 bases, with 12 bases remaining between them. The CDR3 contains 15 residues.

V and J are TRBV6-1 and TRBJ2-7; 10 bases agree with TRBD1. The germline gives CDR1 MNHNS, CDR2 SASEGT. The CDR3 consists of 14 residues. The V gene end was trimmed by 6 bases and the J gene end by 4 bases; junction bases not matched to a gene: 6. Written as DNA, the CDR3 is TGTGCCAGCAGAACCCGGGACAGGGGATACGAGCAGTACTTC. Translating it yields CASRTRDRGYEQYF.

The rearrangement links TRBV7-9 to TRBJ2-1; 7 bases are shared with TRBD1. There are 13 residues in the CDR3. Trimming cost V 5 bases and J 2 bases; bases outside gene matches: 0. Germline loops: CDR1 SEHNR, CDR2 FQNEAQ (reference sequence). CDR3: CASSGQAYNEQFF. CDR3 DNA sequence: TGTGCCAGCAGCGGACAGGCCTACAATGAGCAGTTCTTC. Full variable domain (outside the CDR3, taken from reference TRBV7-9 and TRBJ2-1): DTGVSQNPRHKITKRGQNVTFRCDPISEHNRLYWYRQTLGQGPEFLTYFQNEAQLEKSRLLSDRFSAERPKGSFSTLEIQRTEQGDSAMYLCASSGQAYNEQFFGPGTRLTVL.

V and J are TRBV19 and TRBJ2-3; D ambiguous. Trimming stripped 3 bases from V and 2 bases from J, with 6 bases between. The CDR3 is 13 residues long. Germline values: CDR1 LNHDA, CDR2 SQIVND (reference sequence). The CDR3 is CASSIIDTDTQYF. Here the CDR3 DNA reads TGTGCCAGTAGTATTATAGACACAGATACGCAGTATTTT. The whole variable domain, filled in from reference TRBV19 and TRBJ2-3, reads DGGITQSPKYLFRKEGQNVTLSCEQNLNHDAMYWYRQDPGQGLRLIYYSQIVNDFQKGDIAEGYSVSREKKESFPLTVTSAQKNPTAFYLCASSIIDTDTQYFGPGTRLTVL.

This clone was found a few times. The V gene is TRBV5-1, the J gene TRBJ2-7; D might be TRBD2 (5 bases). Trimming shortened V by 1 base and J by 4 bases, and 9 bases separated the two germline ends. This CDR3 region has 13 residues. Germline CDR1 and CDR2: SGHRS and YFSETQ. CDR3 protein: CASSLIGEYEQYF. The CDR3 DNA reads TGCGCCAGCAGCTTGATCGGGGAATACGAGCAGTACTTC.

The V call is TRBV5-1, the J call TRBJ1-2; D uncertain. Germline V gene sequence: CDR1 SGHRS, CDR2 YFSETQ. The CDR3 sequence is 15 residues long. V gave up 3 bases and J gave up 4 bases, with 16 bases separating them. The CDR3 loop is CASSSGPNDLYGYTF. The CDR3 nucleotides are TGCGCCAGCAGCTCGGGTCCGAATGATCTCTATGGCTACACCTTC.

This clone was recorded a few times. The rearrangement uses TRBV6-5 and TRBJ2-7; perhaps TRBD1 as D (6 bases). With 5 bases removed from V and 4 bases from J, the gap between germline ends came to 15 bases. The CDR3 loop spans 14 amino acids. Germline V lookup: CDR1 MNHEY, CDR2 SVGAGI. CDR3 in DNA: TGTGCCAGCAGTGATACCGGGACACCATACGAGCAGTACTTC. Protein product: CASSDTGTPYEQYF.

The chain uses TRBV29-1 and TRBJ1-2, with D tentatively TRBD1 (6 bases). Germline V gene data show CDR1 as SQVTM and CDR2 as ANQGSEA. CDR3 size: 16 residues. Trimming removed 0 bases at V and 5 bases at J, with 19 bases between. CDR3 amino acids: CSVEDLPGDVGYGYTF. The CDR3 nucleotides are TGCAGCGTTGAAGATCTTCCAGGGGACGTGGGGTATGGCTACACCTTC.

The CDR3 nucleotides read TGTGCCAGTAGTAGCGGGTCCGGAATAGCCAAAAACATTCAGTACTTC. It encodes CASSSGSGIAKNIQYF. The genes are TRBV19 and TRBJ2-4; D is perhaps TRBD2 (5 bases). The CDR3 is 16 residues long. Germline V CDR1 and CDR2: LNHDA, SQIVND (reference sequence). Trimming took 4 bases from V and 0 from J, leaving 13 bases between them.

The sample holds one count of this clone. The chain couples TRBV28 to TRBJ2-3, with TRBD2 identical over 10 bases. The V gene's germline CDR1 is MDHEN and CDR2 SYDVKM. The CDR3 spans 16 residues. Trimming took 6 bases from V and 1 from J; bases not matched to a gene: 7. The CDR3 sequence is CASSTYLAGGTDTQYF. CDR3 nucleotides: TGTGCCAGCAGCACCTATCTAGCGGGAGGCACAGATACGCAGTATTTT.